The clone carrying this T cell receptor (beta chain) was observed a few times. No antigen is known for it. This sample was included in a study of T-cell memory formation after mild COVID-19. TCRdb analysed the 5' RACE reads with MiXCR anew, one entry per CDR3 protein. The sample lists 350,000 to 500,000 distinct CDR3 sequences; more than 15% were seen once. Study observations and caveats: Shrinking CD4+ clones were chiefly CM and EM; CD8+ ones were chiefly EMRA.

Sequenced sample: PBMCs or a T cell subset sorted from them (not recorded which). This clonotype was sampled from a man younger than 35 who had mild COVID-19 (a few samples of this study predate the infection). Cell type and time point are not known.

CDR3 coding DNA: TGCGCCAGCAGTCCCCAGGCTGGTGGCACTGAAGCTTTCTTT. Protein sequence: CASSPQAGGTEAFF. The chain is built from TRBV5-1 and TRBJ1-1; D remains ambiguous. Between the trimmed V and J ends, which lost 5 bases and 4 bases, there was a span of 15 bases. CDR1 SGHRS and CDR2 YFSETQ come from the germline V gene. The CDR3 is 14 residues long.